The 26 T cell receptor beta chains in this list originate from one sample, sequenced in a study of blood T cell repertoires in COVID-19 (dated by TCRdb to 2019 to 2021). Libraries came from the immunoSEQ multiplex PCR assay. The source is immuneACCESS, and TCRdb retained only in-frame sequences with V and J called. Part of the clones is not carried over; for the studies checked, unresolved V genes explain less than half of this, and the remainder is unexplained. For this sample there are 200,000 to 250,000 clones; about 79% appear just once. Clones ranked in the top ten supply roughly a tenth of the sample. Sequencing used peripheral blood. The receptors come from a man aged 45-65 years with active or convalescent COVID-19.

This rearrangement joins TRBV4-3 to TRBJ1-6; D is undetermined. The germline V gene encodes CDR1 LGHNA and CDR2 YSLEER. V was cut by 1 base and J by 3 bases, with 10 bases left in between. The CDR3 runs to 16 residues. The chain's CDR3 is CASSQGSEYYNSPLHF. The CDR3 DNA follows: TGCGCCAGCAGCCAAGGGAGCGAGTACTATAATTCACCCCTCCACTTT.

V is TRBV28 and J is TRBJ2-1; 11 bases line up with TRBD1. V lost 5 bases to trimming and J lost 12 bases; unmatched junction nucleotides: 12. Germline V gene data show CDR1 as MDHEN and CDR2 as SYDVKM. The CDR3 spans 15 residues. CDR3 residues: CASSGRTGGRVGQFF. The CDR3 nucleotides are TGTGCCAGCAGTGGAAGGACAGGGGGCAGGGTAGGGCAGTTCTTC.

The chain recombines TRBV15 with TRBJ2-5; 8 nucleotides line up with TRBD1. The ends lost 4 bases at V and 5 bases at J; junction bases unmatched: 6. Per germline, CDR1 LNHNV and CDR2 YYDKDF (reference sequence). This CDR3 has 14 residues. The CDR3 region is CATSTHRGTETQYF. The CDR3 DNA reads TGTGCCACCAGCACTCACAGGGGGACGGAGACCCAGTACTTC. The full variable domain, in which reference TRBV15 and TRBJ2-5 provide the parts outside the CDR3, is DAMVIQNPRYQVTQFGKPVTLSCSQTLNHNVMYWYQQKSSQAPKLLFHYYDKDFNNEADTPDNFQSRRPNTSFCFLDIRSPGLGDTAMYLCATSTHRGTETQYFGPGTRLLVL.

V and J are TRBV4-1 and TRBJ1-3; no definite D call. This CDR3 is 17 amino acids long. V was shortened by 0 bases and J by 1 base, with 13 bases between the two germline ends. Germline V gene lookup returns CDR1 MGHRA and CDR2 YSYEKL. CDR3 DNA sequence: TGCGCCAGCAGCCAAGATCGCGCTTCTTTTTCTGGAAACACCATATATTTT. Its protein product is CASSQDRASFSGNTIYF.

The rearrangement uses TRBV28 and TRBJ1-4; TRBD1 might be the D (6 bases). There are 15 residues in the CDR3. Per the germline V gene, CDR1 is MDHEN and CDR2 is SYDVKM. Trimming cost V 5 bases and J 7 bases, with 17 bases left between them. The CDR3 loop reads CASSTLGGATEKLFF. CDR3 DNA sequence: TGTGCCAGCAGTACCTTGGGGGGGGCTACTGAAAAACTGTTTTTT.

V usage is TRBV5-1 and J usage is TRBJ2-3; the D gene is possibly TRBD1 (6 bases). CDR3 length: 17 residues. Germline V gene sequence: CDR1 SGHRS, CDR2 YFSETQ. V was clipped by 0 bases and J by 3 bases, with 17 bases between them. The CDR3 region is CASSLVGGWAPTDTQYF. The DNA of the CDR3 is TGCGCCAGCAGCTTGGTAGGGGGATGGGCACCGACAGATACGCAGTATTTT.

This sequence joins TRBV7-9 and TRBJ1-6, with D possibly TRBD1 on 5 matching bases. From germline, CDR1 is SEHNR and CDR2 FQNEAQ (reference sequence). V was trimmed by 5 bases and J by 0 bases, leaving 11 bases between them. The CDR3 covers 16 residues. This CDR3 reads CASSGGDSSYNSPLHF. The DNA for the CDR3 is TGTGCCAGCAGCGGTGGCGACAGCTCCTATAATTCACCCCTCCACTTT.

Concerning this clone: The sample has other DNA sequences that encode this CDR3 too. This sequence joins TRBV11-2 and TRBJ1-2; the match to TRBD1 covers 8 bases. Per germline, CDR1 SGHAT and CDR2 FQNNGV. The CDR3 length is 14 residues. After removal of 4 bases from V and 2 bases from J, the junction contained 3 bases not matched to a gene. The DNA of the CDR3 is TGTGCCAGCAGCTCCGGACAGGGAAACTATGGCTACACCTTC. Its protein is CASSSGQGNYGYTF.

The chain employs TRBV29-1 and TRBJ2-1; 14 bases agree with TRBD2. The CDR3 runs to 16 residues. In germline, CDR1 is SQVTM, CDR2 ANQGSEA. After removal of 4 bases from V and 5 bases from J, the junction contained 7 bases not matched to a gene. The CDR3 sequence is CSVVGTSGGQDNEQFF. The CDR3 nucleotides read TGCAGCGTTGTCGGGACTAGCGGGGGACAGGACAATGAGCAGTTCTTC.

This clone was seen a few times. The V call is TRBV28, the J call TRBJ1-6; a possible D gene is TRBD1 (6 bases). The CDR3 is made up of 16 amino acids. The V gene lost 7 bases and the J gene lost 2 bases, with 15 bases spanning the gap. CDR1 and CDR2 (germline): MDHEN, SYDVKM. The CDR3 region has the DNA TGTGCCAGCACTGGGGCCGGGGGGCCCTATAATTCACCCCTCCACTTT. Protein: CASTGAGGPYNSPLHF.

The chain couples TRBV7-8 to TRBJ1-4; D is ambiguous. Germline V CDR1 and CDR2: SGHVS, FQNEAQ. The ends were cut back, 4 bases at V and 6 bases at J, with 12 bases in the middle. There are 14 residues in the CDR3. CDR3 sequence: CASSSPPFDEKLFF. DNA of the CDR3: TGTGCCAGCAGCTCCCCCCCGTTCGATGAAAAACTGTTTTTT. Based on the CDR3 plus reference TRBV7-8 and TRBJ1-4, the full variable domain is GAGVSQSPRYKVAKRGQDVALRCDPISGHVSLFWYQQALGQGPEFLTYFQNEAQLDKSGLPSDRFFAERPEGSVSTLKIQRTQQEDSAVYLCASSSPPFDEKLFFGSGTQLSVL.

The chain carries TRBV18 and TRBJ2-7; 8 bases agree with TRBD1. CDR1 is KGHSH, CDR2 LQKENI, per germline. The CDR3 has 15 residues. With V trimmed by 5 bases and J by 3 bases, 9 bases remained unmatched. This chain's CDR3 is CASSTRQGLDYEQYF. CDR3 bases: TGTGCCAGCTCAACCCGACAGGGGCTTGACTACGAGCAGTACTTC.

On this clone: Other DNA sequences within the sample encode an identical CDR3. CDR3 in DNA: TGTGCCAGCAGCTTCCGGGGAGGACAGCCCCAGCATTTT. It translates to CASSFRGGQPQHF. This chain joins TRBV7-2 and TRBJ1-5; D gene uncertain. The germline V gene encodes CDR1 SGHTA and CDR2 FQGNSA. Deletions cut 3 bases from V and 7 bases from J, with 10 bases between. This CDR3 is built from 13 residues.

This CDR3 is CASSPDRATEAFF. The CDR3 coding sequence is TGTGCCAGCAGTCCTGACAGGGCCACTGAAGCTTTCTTT. V is TRBV11-1 and J is TRBJ1-1; 7 bases map to TRBD1. This CDR3 is 13 amino acids long. V was clipped by 6 bases and J by 4 bases; unmatched bases: 5. Germline lookup yields CDR1 SGHAT and CDR2 FQDESV (reference sequence). The whole variable domain, remainder taken from reference TRBV11-1 and TRBJ1-1, is EAEVAQSPRYKITEKSQAVAFWCDPISGHATLYWYRQILGQGPELLVQFQDESVVDDSQLPKDRFSAERLKGVDSTLKIQPAELGDSAMYLCASSPDRATEAFFGQGTRLTVV.

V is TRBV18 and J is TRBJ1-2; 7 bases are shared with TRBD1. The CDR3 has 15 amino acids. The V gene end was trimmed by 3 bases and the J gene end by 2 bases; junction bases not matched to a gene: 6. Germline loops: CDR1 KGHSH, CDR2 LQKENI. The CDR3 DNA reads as TGTGCCAGCTCACCGGAAGGGGGCCCAAACTATGGCTACACCTTC. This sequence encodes CASSPEGGPNYGYTF. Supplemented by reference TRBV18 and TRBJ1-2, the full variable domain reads NAGVMQNPRHLVRRRGQEARLRCSPMKGHSHVYWYRQLPEEGLKFMVYLQKENIIDESGMPKERFSAEFPKEGPSILRIQQVVRGDSAAYFCASSPEGGPNYGYTFGSGTRLTVV.

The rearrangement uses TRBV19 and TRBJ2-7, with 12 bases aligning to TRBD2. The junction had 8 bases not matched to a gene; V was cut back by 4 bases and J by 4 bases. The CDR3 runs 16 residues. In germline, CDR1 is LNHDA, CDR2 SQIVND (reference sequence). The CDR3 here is CASSKGLAGTGYEQYF. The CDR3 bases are TGTGCCAGTAGTAAGGGACTAGCGGGCACGGGGTACGAGCAGTACTTC.

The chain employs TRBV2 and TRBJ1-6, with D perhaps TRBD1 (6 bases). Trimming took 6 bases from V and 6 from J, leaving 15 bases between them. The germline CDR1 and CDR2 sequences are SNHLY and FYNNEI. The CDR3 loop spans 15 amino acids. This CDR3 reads CASRVGRGSNSPLHF. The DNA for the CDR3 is TGTGCCAGCAGGGTCGGTAGGGGGAGTAATTCACCCCTCCACTTT.

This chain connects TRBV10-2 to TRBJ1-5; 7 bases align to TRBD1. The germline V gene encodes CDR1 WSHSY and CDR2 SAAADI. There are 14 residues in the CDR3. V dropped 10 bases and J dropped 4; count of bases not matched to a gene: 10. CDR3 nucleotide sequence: TGCGCCACAGCTCAGTCGACAGGGAATCAGCCCCAGCATTTT. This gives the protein CATAQSTGNQPQHF.

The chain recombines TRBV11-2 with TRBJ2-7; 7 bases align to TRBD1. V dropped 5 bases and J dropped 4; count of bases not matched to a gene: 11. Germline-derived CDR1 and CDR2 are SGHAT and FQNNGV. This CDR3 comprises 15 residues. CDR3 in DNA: TGTGCCAGCAGCGCCCTTAAGGGGGCCCGATACGAGCAGTACTTC. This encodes CASSALKGARYEQYF.

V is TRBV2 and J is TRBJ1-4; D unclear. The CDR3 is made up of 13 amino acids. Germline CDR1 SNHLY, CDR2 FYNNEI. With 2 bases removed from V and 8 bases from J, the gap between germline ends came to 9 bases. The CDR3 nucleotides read TGTGCCAGCAGTGAACAGGTTTGGGAAAAACTGTTTTTT. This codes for CASSEQVWEKLFF.

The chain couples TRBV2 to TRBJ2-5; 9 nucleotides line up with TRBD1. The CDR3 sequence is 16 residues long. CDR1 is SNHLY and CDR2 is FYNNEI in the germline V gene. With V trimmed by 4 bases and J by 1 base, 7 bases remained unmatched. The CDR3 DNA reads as TGTGCCAGCAGTGGAGGGGGACAGGGCCTCCAAGAGACCCAGTACTTC. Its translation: CASSGGGQGLQETQYF.

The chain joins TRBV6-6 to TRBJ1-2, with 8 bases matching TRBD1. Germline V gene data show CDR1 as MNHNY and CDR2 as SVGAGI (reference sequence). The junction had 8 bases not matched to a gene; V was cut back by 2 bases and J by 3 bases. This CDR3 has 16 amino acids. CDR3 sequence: CASSYPRTGYDYGYTF. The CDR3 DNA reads TGTGCCAGCAGTTACCCAAGGACAGGGTATGACTATGGCTACACCTTC.

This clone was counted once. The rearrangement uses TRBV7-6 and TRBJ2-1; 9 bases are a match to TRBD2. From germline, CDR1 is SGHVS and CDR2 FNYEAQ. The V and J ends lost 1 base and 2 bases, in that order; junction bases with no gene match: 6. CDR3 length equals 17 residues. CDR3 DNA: TGTGCCAGCAGCTTAGGTAGCGGGAGCTCGACCTACAATGAGCAGTTCTTC. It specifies CASSLGSGSSTYNEQFF.

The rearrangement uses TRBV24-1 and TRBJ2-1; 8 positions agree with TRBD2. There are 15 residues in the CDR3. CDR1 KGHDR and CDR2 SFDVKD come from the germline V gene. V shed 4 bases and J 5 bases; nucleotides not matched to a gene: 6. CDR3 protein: CATSDRSGGHNEQFF. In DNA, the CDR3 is TGTGCCACCAGTGACCGCAGCGGGGGTCACAATGAGCAGTTCTTC.

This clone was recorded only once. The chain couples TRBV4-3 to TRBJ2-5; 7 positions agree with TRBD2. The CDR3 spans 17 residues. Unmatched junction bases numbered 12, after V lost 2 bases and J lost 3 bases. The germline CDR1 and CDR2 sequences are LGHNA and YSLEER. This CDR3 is CASSQFGPGAGKETQYF. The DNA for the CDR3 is TGCGCCAGCAGCCAATTCGGCCCAGGAGCGGGGAAAGAGACCCAGTACTTC.

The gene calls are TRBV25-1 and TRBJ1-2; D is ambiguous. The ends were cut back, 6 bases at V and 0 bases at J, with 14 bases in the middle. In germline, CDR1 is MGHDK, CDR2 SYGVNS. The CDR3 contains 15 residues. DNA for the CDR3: TGTGCCAGCAGGCCCCCCGGGGTGGCTAACTATGGCTACACCTTC. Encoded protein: CASRPPGVANYGYTF.